A single sample is the source of the 29 T cell receptor beta chains below, sequenced in a study of regulatory T cells in long-lasting Graves disease. Time point given: persistent/refractory GD, antithyroid drugs over 5 years with positive TRAb. Researchers made the TCR library from RNA that was extracted from PBMCs. Combining iRepertoire HTBI primers with Arm-PCR of CDR3 regions, the authors built TCR beta libraries. TCRdb fed the multiplex PCR reads into MiXCR, producing one record per CDR3 protein. The table lists more than 350,000 distinct CDR3 sequences, 21% of them singletons. The material was peripheral blood mononuclear cells (PBMCs), obtained when the disease was refractory, from a patient treated with antithyroid drugs. The receptors derive from a female donor with Graves disease.

This clonotype occurred many times. The V call is TRBV6-1, the J call TRBJ1-6; 9 positions match TRBD1. The CDR3 has 12 amino acids. Germline V gives CDR1 MNHNS, CDR2 SASEGT. Trimming took 6 bases from V and 14 from J; bases not matched to a gene: 5. CDR3 region: CASRGQGYTLHF. The CDR3 bases are TGTGCCAGCAGAGGACAGGGGTACACCCTCCACTTT.

A note on this clonotype: A read error may produce the germline difference seen at one junction end. V usage is TRBV10-3 and J usage is TRBJ1-4; TRBD1 matches at 7 bases. The CDR3 consists of 18 residues. Germline values: CDR1 ENHRY, CDR2 SYGVKD. The CDR3, as DNA: TGTGCCAGCAGTGGAGGGATGGGACAGCCTGCAACTAATGAAAAACTGTTTTTT. This sequence encodes CASSGGMGQPATNEKLFF.

The chain is built from TRBV6-2 or TRBV6-3 and TRBJ2-1; possible D gene TRBD2, 5 bases. The V and J ends lost 2 bases and 8 bases respectively, with 19 bases between them. CDR1 and CDR2 from the germline V gene are MNHEY and SVGEGT. CDR3 length equals 16 residues. The CDR3 reads CASSYEASKVFDEQFF. The CDR3 DNA sequence: TGTGCCAGCAGTTACGAGGCTAGCAAAGTTTTCGATGAGCAGTTCTTC.

This clonotype has only a few counts. The chain has TRBV29-1 and TRBJ1-2, with D perhaps matching TRBD1 (5 bases). V was trimmed by 3 bases and J by 3 bases, leaving 8 bases between them. In germline, CDR1 is SQVTM, CDR2 ANQGSEA. This CDR3 is 12 amino acids long. CDR3 sequence: CSVEMGDYGYTF. The CDR3 nucleotides are TGCAGCGTTGAGATGGGGGACTATGGCTACACCTTC.

This clonotype has ten or more counts. The rearrangement joins TRBV10-3 to TRBJ2-5, with 8 nucleotides matching TRBD1. The CDR3 totals 15 residues. The junction had 1 base not matched to a gene; V was cut back by 0 bases and J by 1 base. CDR1 and CDR2 from the germline V gene are ENHRY and SYGVKD. The CDR3 DNA reads TGTGCCATCAGTGAGTCTGACAGGGGCCAAGAGACCCAGTACTTC. Protein: CAISESDRGQETQYF.

This clonotype has only a few counts. V gene TRBV12-3 or TRBV12-4 combines with J gene TRBJ2-2; 12 nucleotides align to TRBD2. V trimming: 3 bases; J trimming: 5 bases; junction bases outside the gene matches: 10. The CDR3 consists of 18 residues. CDR3 DNA sequence: TGTGCCAGCAGTTTCCGGACTAGCGGGAAGAGGGAGACCGGGGAGCTGTTTTTT. This encodes CASSFRTSGKRETGELFF.

Many counts were recorded for this clonotype. The rearrangement joins TRBV24-1 to TRBJ2-7; D gene ambiguous. The CDR3 contains 12 residues. Germline V lookup: CDR1 KGHDR, CDR2 SFDVKD. Trimming took off 4 bases at V and 2 bases at J, with 5 bases between the two ends. The CDR3: CATSEGPYEQYF. In DNA form, the CDR3 reads TGTGCCACCAGTGAGGGCCCCTACGAGCAGTACTTC.

This clonotype came up many times. The rearrangement joins TRBV7-9 to TRBJ2-5; D gene unclear. V was clipped by 3 bases and J by 4 bases, with 6 bases between them. From germline, CDR1 is SEHNR and CDR2 FQNEAQ (reference sequence). This CDR3 is built from 12 residues. The CDR3 DNA reads as TGTGCCAGCAGCTTGGTCCCAGAGACCCAGTACTTC. Protein product: CASSLVPETQYF.

The chain has TRBV15 and TRBJ2-6; D gene ambiguous. Germline values: CDR1 LNHNV, CDR2 YYDKDF (reference sequence). V was cut by 5 bases and J by 0 bases, with 5 bases left in between. CDR3 length: 14 amino acids. The CDR3 spells CATSENSGANVLTF. CDR3 DNA sequence: TGTGCCACCAGCGAAAACTCTGGGGCCAACGTCCTGACTTTC.

The DNA for the CDR3 is TGTGCCAGCAGCTTAGGTGACTTGAACAATGAGCAGTTCTTC. Translation: CASSLGDLNNEQFF. The genes are TRBV7-3 and TRBJ2-1; no definite D call. V was clipped by 2 bases and J by 5 bases, with 10 bases between them. CDR3 length: 14 residues. Germline V gene lookup returns CDR1 SGHTA and CDR2 FQGTGA.

The V call is TRBV20-1, the J call TRBJ2-2; 8 bases agree with TRBD1. CDR1 is DFQATT, CDR2 SNEGSKA, per germline (reference sequence). Germline trimming cut 0 bases from V and 6 bases from J; bases unmatched to any gene: 6. The CDR3 runs 15 residues. The CDR3 nucleotides are TGCAGTGCTAGAGATTGGACAGGGCCCTCCGGGGAGCTGTTTTTT. It codes for CSARDWTGPSGELFF.

The chain is built from TRBV9 and TRBJ2-2, with no clear D. The germline gives CDR1 SGDLS, CDR2 YYNGEE. The CDR3 has 13 amino acids. Trimming removed 3 bases from V and 7 bases from J, with 10 bases in between. The chain's CDR3 is CASSEDRYGELFF. DNA for the CDR3: TGTGCCAGCAGCGAGGACCGGTACGGGGAGCTGTTTTTT.

This clonotype was observed a handful of times. This chain joins TRBV7-2 and TRBJ1-4; no firm D call. This CDR3 has 12 residues. Trimming pared 1 base from V and 8 bases from J, leaving 5 bases between. The germline V gene encodes CDR1 SGHTA and CDR2 FQGNSA. The CDR3 is CASSLVREKLFF. The CDR3 DNA is TGTGCCAGCAGCTTAGTTCGGGAAAAACTGTTTTTT.

This rearrangement joins TRBV20-1 to TRBJ1-1, with 7 bases matching TRBD1. The junction had 17 bases not matched to a gene; V was cut back by 3 bases and J by 1 base. The CDR3 is 18 residues long. The germline gives CDR1 DFQATT, CDR2 SNEGSKA (reference sequence). DNA of the CDR3: TGCAGTGCTAGCCCTATCCCGGGACAGAGGACGAAGAACACTGAAGCTTTCTTT. Translated: CSASPIPGQRTKNTEAFF.

Ten or more counts support this clonotype. The chain links TRBV12-3 or TRBV12-4 to TRBJ2-2, with 7 bases fitting TRBD2. Germline trimming cut 3 bases from V and 6 bases from J; bases unmatched to any gene: 4. The CDR3 consists of 14 residues. The CDR3 bases are TGTGCCAGCAGTTTGGGAGGGCCGGCCGGGGAGCTGTTTTTT. It specifies CASSLGGPAGELFF.

The chain is built from TRBV5-4 and TRBJ2-3; 12 nucleotides line up with TRBD2. This CDR3 has 19 amino acids. V was clipped by 2 bases and J by 2 bases; unmatched bases: 12. CDR1 is SGHNT and CDR2 is YYREEE in the germline V gene (reference sequence). The CDR3 here is CASSLTSGRPYTSTDTQYF. The CDR3 bases are TGTGCCAGCAGCTTAACTAGCGGGAGGCCCTATACATCCACAGATACGCAGTATTTT. Full variable domain (outside the CDR3, taken from reference TRBV5-4 and TRBJ2-3): ETGVTQSPTHLIKTRGQQVTLRCSSQSGHNTVSWYQQALGQGPQFIFQYYREEENGRGNFPPRFSGLQFPNYSSELNVNALELDDSALYLCASSLTSGRPYTSTDTQYFGPGTRLTVL.

CDR3 in DNA: TGTGCCAGCAGCTTAGGGGCTAGCTCATCCGGGGAGCTGTTTTTT. The encoded protein is CASSLGASSSGELFF. This chain connects TRBV7-7 to TRBJ2-2, with D possibly TRBD2 on 5 matching bases. This CDR3 has 15 residues. V was trimmed by 1 base and J by 6 bases, leaving 12 bases between them. Germline loops: CDR1 SSHAT, CDR2 FNYEAQ (reference sequence).

This clonotype was counted once. This may stem from a read error, because a much larger clone lies one nucleotide away. The chain carries TRBV6-2 or TRBV6-3 and TRBJ2-5, with D tentatively TRBD2 (6 bases). The germline V gene has CDR1 MNHEY and CDR2 SVGEGT. V was trimmed by 1 base and J by 0 bases, leaving 6 bases between them. CDR3 length equals 14 residues. The CDR3, as DNA: TGTGCCAGCAGTTACTGGGACTACCAAGAGACCCAGTACTTC. Protein sequence: CASSYWDYQETQYF.

At least ten counts were recorded for this clonotype. The chain is built from TRBV12-3 or TRBV12-4 and TRBJ2-5, with TRBD1 matching 11 bases. This CDR3 comprises 15 residues. The junction had 7 bases not matched to a gene; V was cut back by 5 bases and J by 5 bases. CDR3 loop: CASSTRDRGRETQYF. CDR3 coding DNA: TGTGCCAGCAGTACTAGGGACAGGGGGAGGGAGACCCAGTACTTC.

This chain uses TRBV2 with TRBJ2-5; TRBD1 matches at 9 bases. Germline assignment: CDR1 SNHLY and CDR2 FYNNEI. The V and J ends lost 6 bases and 5 bases, in that order; junction bases with no gene match: 7. The CDR3 is made up of 14 amino acids. The CDR3 protein is CASRDTGGGETQYF. CDR3 sequence (DNA): TGTGCCAGCAGAGATACAGGGGGCGGGGAGACCCAGTACTTC.

This clonotype was counted at least ten times. The chain recombines TRBV28 with TRBJ1-2; D is unclear. V was cut by 2 bases and J by 7 bases, with 17 bases left in between. The CDR3 consists of 15 residues. CDR1 is MDHEN, CDR2 SYDVKM, per germline. The CDR3 DNA is TGTGCCAGCAGTTTACCATCCCAGGCGGTGGTTGGCTACACCTTC. Protein sequence: CASSLPSQAVVGYTF.

This clonotype has a count of ten or more. The V call is TRBV27, the J call TRBJ2-7, with TRBD1 matching over 9 bases. Germline V CDR1 and CDR2: MNHEY, SMNVEV (reference sequence). V was clipped by 5 bases and J by 1 base; unmatched bases: 6. The CDR3 consists of 15 residues. CDR3 sequence reads: CASSHSGQGSYEQYF. CDR3 bases: TGTGCCAGCAGTCACTCGGGACAGGGTTCCTACGAGCAGTACTTC.

The V call is TRBV14, the J call TRBJ2-2, with D maybe TRBD1 (6 bases). The CDR3 is 13 amino acids. Trimming shortened V by 2 bases and J by 6 bases, and 7 bases separated the two germline ends. Germline V CDR1 and CDR2: SGHDN, FVKESK. CDR3 loop: CASSQQGPGELFF. In DNA form, the CDR3 reads TGTGCCAGCAGCCAACAGGGGCCCGGGGAGCTGTTTTTT.

This clonotype was observed a few times. V is TRBV20-1 and J is TRBJ2-5, with D possibly matching TRBD2 (6 bases). Germline CDR1 and CDR2: DFQATT and SNEGSKA (reference sequence). CDR3 length: 12 amino acids. Trimming shortened V by 6 bases and J by 4 bases, and 12 bases separated the two germline ends. CDR3 region: CSANAGRETQYF. The CDR3 DNA follows: TGCAGTGCCAACGCGGGGCGAGAGACCCAGTACTTC.

This clonotype was observed a single time. Being one base from a much bigger clone, this may be a read error. The CDR3 does not close with the conserved phenylalanine or tryptophan, likely indicating a read error. CDR3 sequence reads: CASSVDRGGYTS. In DNA, the CDR3 is TGTGCCAGCAGTGTCGACAGGGGTGGCTACACCTCC. The chain has TRBV28 and TRBJ1-2; 8 positions agree with TRBD1. The length of the CDR3 is 12 residues. Germline assignment: CDR1 MDHEN and CDR2 SYDVKM. With 5 bases clipped from V and 7 bases from J, the junction kept 3 bases outside the gene matches.

This clonotype was recorded only once. A much larger clonotype is one base distant, so this may be a read error. The chain combines TRBV6-2 or TRBV6-3 with TRBJ2-7; D unclear. This CDR3 region has 13 residues. Trimming took off 0 bases at V and 7 bases at J, with 10 bases between the two ends. Germline-derived CDR1 and CDR2 are MNHEY and SVGEGT. In DNA form, the CDR3 reads TGTGCCAGCAGTTACTCGTCAGCAAGTGAGCAGTACTTC. As protein: CASSYSSASEQYF.

A remark on this clonotype: A junction boundary mismatches the germline segment, possibly from a read error. The chain couples TRBV6-9 to TRBJ2-6; either TRBD1 or TRBD2 may supply D (5 bases each). Looked up from germline, CDR1 is MNHGY and CDR2 is SVAAGI. CDR3 size: 19 residues. The CDR3 reads CASNESGREKRSGANVLTF. CDR3 DNA sequence: TGCGCCAGCAATGAGTCGGGACGGGAAAAACGATCTGGGGCCAACGTCCTGACTTTC.

This clonotype was observed a single time. The J gene is TRBJ2-7, the V gene TRBV20-1; 9 nucleotides match TRBD2. CDR1 is DFQATT and CDR2 is SNEGSKA in the germline V gene (reference sequence). CDR3 size: 12 residues. J was trimmed by 7 bases and V by 3 bases; bases with no gene match: 4. The chain's CDR3 is CSASASGREQYF. CDR3 bases: TGCAGTGCTAGTGCGAGCGGGAGGGAGCAGTACTTC.

This clonotype was recorded many times. The chain is built from TRBV11-2 and TRBJ1-2; a weak D match, TRBD1 (5 bases). Germline assignment: CDR1 SGHAT and CDR2 FQNNGV. CDR3 length equals 13 residues. Trimming took off 6 bases at V and 4 bases at J, with 12 bases between the two ends. CDR3 sequence: CASRGEGSYGYTF. The CDR3 bases are TGTGCCAGCAGGGGGGAAGGGTCCTATGGCTACACCTTC.